A single sample is the source of the 4 T cell receptor beta chains below, sequenced in a study of T cell repertoires and HLA-DP antigens. Method: immunoSEQ multiplex PCR; TCRdb's copy keeps in-frame clones and lacks some. Of about 110,000 clones listed, over 90% are singletons. These TCRs' antigens remain unknown. Sequences were obtained from CD4+ T cells from PBMCs. The receptors here all came from a woman under 30 in good health and CMV-seronegative.

The chain is built from TRBV2 and TRBJ1-1, with D unclear. CDR1 and CDR2 from the germline V gene are SNHLY and FYNNEI. The CDR3 loop spans 14 amino acids. V gave up 8 bases and J gave up 0 bases, with 13 bases separating them. This chain's CDR3 is CASYLDRLNTEAFF. The CDR3 bases are TGTGCCAGCTACCTGGACCGCCTGAACACTGAAGCTTTCTTT.

The rearrangement links TRBV7-6 to TRBJ2-3, with 8 bases lining up with TRBD1. The V gene's germline CDR1 is SGHVS and CDR2 FNYEAQ. V gave up 5 bases and J gave up 9 bases; unmatched junction bases: 4. The CDR3 covers 12 residues. The CDR3, as DNA: TGTGCCAGCAGCGCGACAGGGGCCACGCAGTATTTT. Protein sequence: CASSATGATQYF. The full variable domain, rest sourced from reference TRBV7-6 and TRBJ2-3, is GAGVSQSPRYKVTKRGQDVALRCDPISGHVSLYWYRQALGQGPEFLTYFNYEAQQDKSGLPNDRFSAERPEGSISTLTIQRTEQRDSAMYRCASSATGATQYFGPGTRLTVL.

This chain joins TRBV19 and TRBJ1-2, with D possibly TRBD1 on 5 matching bases. CDR3 length equals 13 residues. Germline V gene data show CDR1 as LNHDA and CDR2 as SQIVND (reference sequence). V was pared by 5 bases and J by 7 bases, with 14 bases between. CDR3 in amino acids: CASSPAYQGGYTF. The CDR3 DNA follows: TGTGCCAGTAGTCCCGCGTATCAGGGTGGCTACACCTTC.

The chain carries TRBV5-1 and TRBJ2-7; 10 bases match TRBD2. Germline assignment: CDR1 SGHRS and CDR2 YFSETQ. With 5 bases clipped from V and 2 bases from J, the junction kept 7 bases outside the gene matches. The CDR3 consists of 15 residues. In DNA form, the CDR3 reads TGCGCCAGCAGTCTCGGACTAGCGGCGGCCTACGAGCAGTACTTC. Translating it yields CASSLGLAAAYEQYF.